The clone carrying this T cell receptor beta chain was observed a handful of times. Its specificity is not known. The PCR contained 60 Vbeta and 13 Jbeta primers. Generated by immunoSEQ multiplex PCR, the TCRdb table keeps only in-frame clones and is missing some. The sample holds under 150,000 clones, 84% seen once. The sample belongs to a study of cytomegalovirus exposure and HLA in healthy donors. Regarding the study as a whole: Solely CMV serostatus was available to characterize immune exposure. It is likely that the observed cluster of highly shared sequence variants was a sequencing artifact.

V lost 0 bases and J lost 0, with 12 bases in between. This CDR3 has 17 amino acids. Germline CDR1 is SGHTS and CDR2 is YDEGEE. The chain combines TRBV5-8 with TRBJ2-2, with TRBD1 as a possible D gene (5 bases). The sample comprised PBMCs. This clonotype was obtained from a man between 50 and 59 years old in good health and CMV-seronegative. The DNA for the CDR3 is TGTGCCAGCAGCTTGGAATTGTACAGGCCGAACACCGGGGAGCTGTTTTTT. It translates to CASSLELYRPNTGELFF.